These 26 T cell receptor beta chains came from one sample sequenced in a study of response to subunit inactivated influenza vaccine. TCRdb fed the RT-PCR reads into MiXCR, producing one record per CDR3 protein. The sample carries 590,000 or so distinct CDR3 sequences, 13% to 15% recorded once. The specimen comprised PBMCs from blood, sampled less than 15 days before vaccination. These receptor sequences come from a man aged 50-60 years who received an inactivated influenza vaccine.

This sequence joins TRBV12-3 or TRBV12-4 and TRBJ2-7; 7 bases map to TRBD2. The CDR3 consists of 16 residues. J gave up 0 bases and V 1 base, and 6 bases lay outside the gene matches. CDR3 sequence (DNA): TGTGCCAGCAGTTTAGGGGCTAGCGGAGGCTCCTACGAGCAGTACTTC. Translated, it gives CASSLGASGGSYEQYF.

This clonotype was counted between two and nine times. The CDR3 loop is CASSLTSGTTYEQYF. The CDR3 DNA sequence: TGTGCCAGCAGTTTGACTAGCGGAACAACCTACGAGCAGTACTTC. The chain carries TRBV7-9 and TRBJ2-7; the match to TRBD2 covers 9 bases. Germline lookup yields CDR1 SEHNR and CDR2 FQNEAQ (reference sequence). The CDR3 consists of 15 residues. The trim removed 6 bases at V and 2 bases at J, leaving 8 bases unmatched. Filled out from reference TRBV7-9 and TRBJ2-7, the complete variable domain reads DTGVSQNPRHKITKRGQNVTFRCDPISEHNRLYWYRQTLGQGPEFLTYFQNEAQLEKSRLLSDRFSAERPKGSFSTLEIQRTEQGDSAMYLCASSLTSGTTYEQYFGPGTRLTVT.

This chain uses TRBV7-9 with TRBJ2-1; the D gene is possibly TRBD2 (6 bases). Germline CDR1 reads SEHNR; CDR2 reads FQNEAQ (reference sequence). This CDR3 is built from 15 residues. With 1 base removed from V and 4 bases from J, the gap between germline ends came to 11 bases. The CDR3 DNA reads TGTGCCAGCAGCTTAGACGGGGGTAAATACAATGAGCAGTTCTTC. This gives the protein CASSLDGGKYNEQFF.

The chain couples TRBV5-1 to TRBJ2-1; the D is unclear. The CDR3 sequence is 15 residues long. Germline CDR1 is SGHRS and CDR2 is YFSETQ. V shed 0 bases and J shed 4 bases, with 11 bases lying between them. The CDR3 protein is CASSLEAKSYNEQFF. CDR3 DNA: TGCGCCAGCAGCTTGGAGGCCAAGTCTTACAATGAGCAGTTCTTC.

The J gene is TRBJ2-1, the V gene TRBV11-1, with 10 positions matching TRBD2. Germline-derived CDR1 and CDR2 are SGHAT and FQDESV (reference sequence). The trim removed 5 bases at V and 10 bases at J, leaving 5 bases unmatched. The CDR3 consists of 13 residues. The CDR3 bases are TGTGCCAGCAGCACTACTAGCGGGAACGAGCAGTTCTTC. This encodes CASSTTSGNEQFF. Full variable domain (remainder filled in from reference TRBV11-1 and TRBJ2-1): EAEVAQSPRYKITEKSQAVAFWCDPISGHATLYWYRQILGQGPELLVQFQDESVVDDSQLPKDRFSAERLKGVDSTLKIQPAELGDSAMYLCASSTTSGNEQFFGPGTRLTVL.

This clonotype has a handful of counts. The J gene is TRBJ1-5, the V gene TRBV12-3 or TRBV12-4; 7 positions agree with TRBD1. V lost 3 bases and J lost 3; bases outside the gene matches: 2. CDR3 length: 14 residues. In nucleotides, the CDR3 is TGTGCCAGCAGTTTGACAGGGTTCAATCAGCCCCAGCATTTT. It yields the protein CASSLTGFNQPQHF.

This clonotype turned up a few times. This chain connects TRBV20-1 to TRBJ1-4, with 7 bases fitting TRBD1. Looked up from germline, CDR1 is DFQATT and CDR2 is SNEGSKA (reference sequence). Germline trimming cut 6 bases from V and 4 bases from J; bases unmatched to any gene: 5. The CDR3 has 13 amino acids. This chain's CDR3 is CSAGRGDNEKLFF. CDR3 bases: TGCAGTGCCGGCAGGGGGGATAATGAAAAACTGTTTTTT.

A few counts support this clonotype. CDR3 DNA: TGTGCCACCAGTGATTCCTCCCCGAGCGCCTACGAGCAGTACTTC. It specifies CATSDSSPSAYEQYF. The J gene is TRBJ2-7, the V gene TRBV24-1; D gene unclear. V gave up 2 bases and J gave up 2 bases, with 12 bases separating them. Germline loops: CDR1 KGHDR, CDR2 SFDVKD. The CDR3 is 15 residues long.

This clonotype was seen a few times. The rearrangement links TRBV27 to TRBJ2-7; D call uncertain. Germline V CDR1 and CDR2: MNHEY, SMNVEV (reference sequence). The V end lost 3 bases, the J end lost 1 base, and 13 bases lay between the germline ends. The CDR3 is made up of 15 amino acids. DNA for the CDR3: TGTGCCAGCAGTTTCCAGTCTAGTGGGTCCTACGAGCAGTACTTC. Translated, it gives CASSFQSSGSYEQYF.

This clonotype has ten or more counts. The chain has TRBV20-1 and TRBJ1-3; D is unclear. Trimming pared 1 base from V and 0 bases from J, leaving 7 bases between. The V gene's germline CDR1 is DFQATT and CDR2 SNEGSKA (reference sequence). The CDR3 is 14 residues long. The DNA of the CDR3 is TGCAGTGCTAGAGTTGGGAGCTCTGGAAACACCATATATTTT. Protein: CSARVGSSGNTIYF.

This clonotype appeared many times. The chain links TRBV6-2 or TRBV6-3 to TRBJ1-5; 7 nucleotides match TRBD1. The length of the CDR3 is 15 residues. Per the germline V gene, CDR1 is MNHEY and CDR2 is SVGEGT. V lost 2 bases, J lost 6 bases, and 7 bases stayed unmatched. CDR3 nucleotide sequence: TGTGCCAGCAGTTACGGTACAGGGGCAGGTCAGCCCCAGCATTTT. Its protein product is CASSYGTGAGQPQHF.

The rearrangement joins TRBV2 to TRBJ2-1, with 8 bases lining up with TRBD2. Germline CDR1 and CDR2: SNHLY and FYNNEI. The CDR3 contains 17 residues. V trimming: 2 bases; J trimming: 3 bases; junction bases outside the gene matches: 9. The CDR3 loop reads CASSESFAGGGYNEQFF. CDR3 DNA sequence: TGTGCCAGCAGTGAATCGTTCGCGGGGGGCGGCTACAATGAGCAGTTCTTC.

This clonotype was seen a handful of times. The chain carries TRBV6-1 and TRBJ1-4; a possible D gene is TRBD1 (6 bases). This CDR3 is built from 16 residues. The germline V gene has CDR1 MNHNS and CDR2 SASEGT. The germline V and J ends were trimmed by 6 bases and 0 bases, with 14 bases remaining between them. CDR3 in DNA: TGTGCCAGCAGCCATGACAGGCTAGCAACTAATGAAAAACTGTTTTTT. Amino acids: CASSHDRLATNEKLFF.

The V gene is TRBV27, the J gene TRBJ2-7, with D hard to call. Germline assignment: CDR1 MNHEY and CDR2 SMNVEV (reference sequence). The length of the CDR3 is 14 residues. Trimming left V 4 bases short and J 3 bases short, with 13 bases between. CDR3 loop: CASSYSTRGYEQYF. CDR3 DNA sequence: TGTGCCAGCAGTTACTCTACCAGAGGCTACGAGCAGTACTTC.

The chain joins TRBV5-4 to TRBJ2-3, with 9 bases fitting TRBD2. Germline-derived CDR1 and CDR2 are SGHNT and YYREEE (reference sequence). The ends lost 4 bases at V and 4 bases at J; junction bases unmatched: 10. The CDR3 extends over 16 amino acids. CDR3 loop: CASSHLSGGMADTQYF. The CDR3 nucleotides read TGTGCCAGCAGCCACCTTAGCGGGGGTATGGCAGATACGCAGTATTTT.

This clonotype has at least ten counts. The V gene is TRBV9, the J gene TRBJ2-7; 16 positions match TRBD2. Trimming took 4 bases from V and 1 from J; bases not matched to a gene: 8. CDR1 and CDR2 (germline): SGDLS, YYNGEE. The CDR3 length is 18 residues. The CDR3 DNA reads as TGTGCCAGCAGCCCTGGGACTAGCGGGAGGGCCCTATCCTACGAGCAGTACTTC. Its protein product is CASSPGTSGRALSYEQYF.

The chain recombines TRBV20-1 with TRBJ2-3, with a tentative D call TRBD1 (6 bases). In germline, CDR1 is DFQATT, CDR2 SNEGSKA (reference sequence). The CDR3 extends over 17 amino acids. V lost 5 bases and J 6 bases, leaving 27 bases between the germline ends. CDR3 in amino acids: CSAPRAKSTGSVDTQYF. CDR3 in DNA: TGCAGTGCTCCCAGGGCGAAGTCCACAGGGTCCGTGGATACGCAGTATTTT.

The V gene is TRBV20-1, the J gene TRBJ2-2; a weak D match, TRBD2 (6 bases). Trimming took 5 bases from V and 3 from J, leaving 19 bases between them. Germline lookup yields CDR1 DFQATT and CDR2 SNEGSKA (reference sequence). This CDR3 comprises 16 residues. This CDR3 reads CSASYYWGEHTGELFF. In DNA form, the CDR3 reads TGCAGTGCTTCCTACTACTGGGGGGAACACACCGGGGAGCTGTTTTTT.

In its sample, this clonotype was seen many times. The V gene is TRBV5-5, the J gene TRBJ2-5; D not certain. CDR1 and CDR2 from the germline V gene are SGHKS and YYEKEE (reference sequence). The CDR3 is made up of 13 amino acids. Trimming took 1 base from V and 5 from J, leaving 9 bases between them. The CDR3 region is CASSLLGVETQYF. CDR3 nucleotide sequence: TGTGCCAGCAGCTTGTTGGGCGTGGAGACCCAGTACTTC. The full variable domain, completed using reference TRBV5-5 and TRBJ2-5, is DAGVTQSPTHLIKTRGQQVTLRCSPISGHKSVSWYQQVLGQGPQFIFQYYEKEERGRGNFPDRFSARQFPNYSSELNVNALLLGDSALYLCASSLLGVETQYFGPGTRLLVL.

This clonotype was counted many times. The chain carries TRBV5-1 and TRBJ2-7; 7 positions agree with TRBD1. Trimming cost V 5 bases and J 5 bases; bases outside gene matches: 10. The CDR3 loop spans 14 amino acids. CDR1 is SGHRS and CDR2 is YFSETQ in the germline V gene. CDR3 coding DNA: TGCGCCAGCAGTTCCGACAGGGTCGTAGACGAGCAGTACTTC. This gives the protein CASSSDRVVDEQYF.

This clonotype has a count of ten or more. The chain is built from TRBV29-1 and TRBJ1-5; D possibly corresponds to TRBD1 (6 bases). CDR1 is SQVTM, CDR2 ANQGSEA, per germline. This CDR3 has 13 residues. Trimming pared 4 bases from V and 4 bases from J, leaving 11 bases between. The chain's CDR3 is CSVARDTNQPQHF. CDR3 sequence (DNA): TGCAGCGTTGCACGGGACACAAATCAGCCCCAGCATTTT.

The sample holds a few counts of this clonotype. The J gene is TRBJ1-2, the V gene TRBV5-1; D remains ambiguous. The germline V gene has CDR1 SGHRS and CDR2 YFSETQ. Trimming took 0 bases from V and 0 from J, leaving 9 bases between them. The CDR3 consists of 15 residues. This CDR3 reads CASSLESFTNYGYTF. DNA for the CDR3: TGCGCCAGCAGCTTGGAGTCTTTCACTAACTATGGCTACACCTTC.

This clonotype was recorded a few times. The chain recombines TRBV9 with TRBJ2-3, with TRBD1 matching 11 bases. J was trimmed by 3 bases and V by 4 bases; bases with no gene match: 10. CDR3 length equals 17 residues. Germline V lookup: CDR1 SGDLS, CDR2 YYNGEE. The CDR3 sequence is CASSPTWTGGRTDTQYF. The CDR3 DNA reads TGTGCCAGCAGCCCAACATGGACAGGGGGCAGGACAGATACGCAGTATTTT.

This clonotype was seen repeatedly, ten times or more. The V gene is TRBV5-1, the J gene TRBJ2-5; 7 bases agree with TRBD2. Germline CDR1 is SGHRS and CDR2 is YFSETQ. V lost 4 bases and J lost 3; bases outside the gene matches: 12. There are 16 residues in the CDR3. The CDR3 region has the DNA TGCGCCAGCAGCGACCAACTAGCGACTCCTGAAGAGACCCAGTACTTC. It codes for CASSDQLATPEETQYF.

CDR3 amino acids: CASSHTSSADTQYF. The CDR3 nucleotides read TGTGCCAGCAGCCATACTAGCAGTGCAGATACGCAGTATTTT. The chain carries TRBV3-1 and TRBJ2-3; perhaps TRBD2 as D (6 bases). From germline, CDR1 is LGHDT and CDR2 YNNKEL (reference sequence). With 3 bases removed from V and 4 bases from J, the gap between germline ends came to 11 bases. CDR3 length: 14 residues.

This clonotype was counted ten times or more. The chain combines TRBV6-2 or TRBV6-3 with TRBJ2-1, with 9 bases identical to TRBD1. The CDR3 loop spans 14 amino acids. The germline V gene encodes CDR1 MNHEY and CDR2 SVGEGT. V was clipped by 5 bases and J by 10 bases; unmatched bases: 9. The CDR3, as DNA: TGTGCCAGCAGTGCCGGGACAGGGATAGAGGAGCAGTTCTTC. Protein product: CASSAGTGIEEQFF.